The 25 T cell receptor beta chains below were found in one sample sequenced in a study of blood T cell repertoires in COVID-19. Measured with immunoSEQ multiplex PCR; TCRdb has only the in-frame clones, and not every one. Among some 670,000 clones, over 80% were seen once, and the ten largest hold approximately 0.3%. The sequenced material came from peripheral blood. These receptor sequences come from a woman younger than 30 with acute or convalescent COVID-19.

The chain couples TRBV6-5 to TRBJ2-1; D ambiguous. CDR3 size: 13 residues. Trimming stripped 6 bases from V and 0 bases from J, with 6 bases between. The germline V gene has CDR1 MNHEY and CDR2 SVGAGI. CDR3 DNA: TGTGCCAGCAGCTCGGTCTCCTACAATGAGCAGTTCTTC. Protein product: CASSSVSYNEQFF.

V usage is TRBV4-1 and J usage is TRBJ2-5; D possibly corresponds to TRBD2 (6 bases). This CDR3 has 14 amino acids. The germline V gene encodes CDR1 MGHRA and CDR2 YSYEKL. V gave up 4 bases and J gave up 2 bases, with 11 bases separating them. The CDR3 sequence: CASSLRTTQETQYF. For the CDR3, the DNA is TGCGCCAGCAGCCTCCGGACTACTCAAGAGACCCAGTACTTC.

This clone was picked up one time. The chain has TRBV4-3 and TRBJ1-1; 10 bases map to TRBD1. The CDR3 is 14 residues long. V lost 4 bases to trimming and J lost 4 bases; unmatched junction nucleotides: 3. CDR1 is LGHNA and CDR2 is YSLEER in the germline V gene. CDR3: CASSPDRGSTEAFF. CDR3 bases: TGCGCCAGCAGCCCGGACAGGGGGAGCACTGAAGCTTTCTTT.

The CDR3 nucleotides are TGCGCCAGCAGCCAAGAGTGGGCCCCTCGCACCGGGGAGCTGTTTTTT. It yields the protein CASSQEWAPRTGELFF. The chain links TRBV4-3 to TRBJ2-2; no clear D. CDR3 length equals 16 residues. V was shortened by 0 bases and J by 4 bases, with 12 bases between the two germline ends. Germline CDR1 LGHNA, CDR2 YSLEER.

V gene TRBV4-1 combines with J gene TRBJ1-2; 12 nucleotides match TRBD1. Germline V gene data show CDR1 as MGHRA and CDR2 as YSYEKL. The V segment lost 0 bases and the J segment 8 bases; nucleotides outside the gene matches: 19. The CDR3 consists of 20 residues. CDR3 DNA sequence: TGCGCCAGCAGCCAAGATGGGAAAAAATTCCGGGACAGGGGGCAGGAGGGCTACACCTTC. Translation: CASSQDGKKFRDRGQEGYTF.

The genes are TRBV10-2 and TRBJ2-6; maybe TRBD2 (5 bases). Trimming stripped 8 bases from V and 3 bases from J, with 8 bases between. Per the germline V gene, CDR1 is WSHSY and CDR2 is SAAADI. The CDR3 runs to 13 residues. The CDR3 DNA reads TGCGCCAGCCGAGAGGGTGGGGCCAACGTCCTGACTTTC. The encoded protein is CASREGGANVLTF.

J is TRBJ1-1 and V is TRBV6-5; possibly TRBD1 for D (5 bases). V was trimmed by 8 bases and J by 4 bases, leaving 14 bases between them. The CDR3 sequence is 13 residues long. The V gene's germline CDR1 is MNHEY and CDR2 SVGAGI. The CDR3 nucleotides are TGTGCCAGCGCGGGAGGGGAGAGCACTGAAGCTTTCTTT. Encoded protein: CASAGGESTEAFF.

V and J are TRBV3-1 (or the pseudogene TRBV3-2) and TRBJ2-7, with D perhaps matching TRBD1 (6 bases). The V and J ends lost 6 bases and 1 base respectively, with 13 bases between them. CDR3 length: 14 residues. Germline V gives CDR1 LGHDT, CDR2 YNNKEL (reference sequence). The CDR3 region is CASSPMTGSYEQYF. The CDR3 DNA reads TGTGCCAGCAGTCCTATGACAGGATCCTACGAGCAGTACTTC.

This clone was seen only once. The chain is built from TRBV3-1 (or the pseudogene TRBV3-2) and TRBJ2-7; D not certain. The germline V gene encodes CDR1 LGHDT and CDR2 YNNKEL (reference sequence). Trimming removed 0 bases at V and 7 bases at J, with 7 bases between. The CDR3 is made up of 12 amino acids. In nucleotides, the CDR3 is TGTGCCAGCAGCCAAGATCTATCAGAGCAGTACTTC. It codes for CASSQDLSEQYF.

This rearrangement joins TRBV6-5 to TRBJ1-1; D possibly corresponds to TRBD1 (5 bases). Germline lookup yields CDR1 MNHEY and CDR2 SVGAGI. This CDR3 comprises 14 residues. Trimming stripped 0 bases from V and 8 bases from J, with 13 bases between. The CDR3 coding sequence is TGTGCCAGCAGTTACTCGACGCGGGGCGGGGAAGCTTTCTTT. This sequence encodes CASSYSTRGGEAFF.

The chain uses TRBV7-8 and TRBJ1-5, with TRBD1 identical over 9 bases. The CDR3 sequence is 17 residues long. Germline CDR1 is SGHVS and CDR2 is FQNEAQ. V lost 5 bases, J lost 0 bases, and 8 bases stayed unmatched. Written as DNA, the CDR3 is TGTGCCAGCAGCCCCGCACAGGGGGCCCTTAGCAATCAGCCCCAGCATTTT. This translates into CASSPAQGALSNQPQHF.

This clone was detected once. The genes are TRBV7-2 and TRBJ1-1; TRBD1 is a possible D gene (6 bases). This CDR3 region has 14 residues. CDR1 and CDR2 from the germline V gene are SGHTA and FQGNSA. V was clipped by 4 bases and J by 5 bases, with 14 bases between them. CDR3 region: CASSWGQMVTEAFF. CDR3 DNA sequence: TGTGCCAGCAGCTGGGGACAAATGGTGACTGAAGCTTTCTTT.

The gene calls are TRBV27 and TRBJ1-3, with a weak D call TRBD1 (5 bases). The CDR3 has 19 amino acids. CDR1 is MNHEY, CDR2 SMNVEV, per germline (reference sequence). With 5 bases removed from V and 0 bases from J, the gap between germline ends came to 23 bases. This CDR3 reads CASSPQILRQGYSGNTIYF. CDR3 DNA: TGTGCCAGCAGTCCCCAAATTCTAAGGCAGGGCTACTCTGGAAACACCATATATTTT.

The chain uses TRBV19 and TRBJ2-7; D is perhaps TRBD1 (5 bases). The V gene's germline CDR1 is LNHDA and CDR2 SQIVND (reference sequence). The germline V and J ends were trimmed by 3 bases and 3 bases, with 9 bases remaining between them. CDR3 length: 13 residues. This CDR3 is CASSMGRVYEQYF. The CDR3 nucleotides read TGTGCCAGTAGTATGGGCAGGGTCTACGAGCAGTACTTC.

V gene TRBV7-9 combines with J gene TRBJ1-4, with a possible D match to TRBD1 (5 bases). This CDR3 region has 15 residues. Germline V gene data show CDR1 as SEHNR and CDR2 as FQNEAQ (reference sequence). V lost 4 bases and J lost 14, with 23 bases in between. The CDR3 here is CASSSSQDGDLELFF. CDR3 in DNA: TGTGCCAGCAGCTCTTCACAGGACGGGGACTTAGAGCTGTTTTTT.

V usage is TRBV6-1 and J usage is TRBJ1-5; 8 nucleotides line up with TRBD1. CDR3 length equals 20 residues. The trim removed 2 bases at V and 2 bases at J, leaving 17 bases unmatched. The germline gives CDR1 MNHNS, CDR2 SASEGT. CDR3 protein: CASSETDRAKRSHGNQPQHF. CDR3 sequence (DNA): TGTGCCAGCAGTGAAACGGACAGGGCGAAAAGATCTCACGGCAATCAGCCCCAGCATTTT.

The chain has TRBV12-5 and TRBJ1-1, with a weak D call TRBD1 (5 bases). The germline CDR1 and CDR2 sequences are LGHNT and FRNRAP. This CDR3 has 12 residues. V lost 3 bases to trimming and J lost 7 bases, with 9 bases between them. CDR3 loop: CASGFWGVEAFF. The CDR3 DNA is TGTGCTAGTGGTTTTTGGGGGGTTGAAGCTTTCTTT.

V and J are TRBV12-3 or TRBV12-4 and TRBJ1-1, with TRBD1 identical over 7 bases. The CDR3 is 13 residues long. The trim removed 4 bases at V and 7 bases at J, leaving 6 bases unmatched. The CDR3 sequence: CASSWTGLDEAFF. The DNA of the CDR3 is TGTGCCAGCAGTTGGACAGGTCTCGATGAAGCTTTCTTT.

This clone was counted a few times. The J gene is TRBJ2-3, the V gene TRBV28; the match to TRBD2 covers 7 bases. The germline V gene encodes CDR1 MDHEN and CDR2 SYDVKM. V lost 6 bases and J lost 0; bases outside the gene matches: 3. The CDR3 runs to 14 residues. The CDR3 spells CASSPGGSTDTQYF. CDR3 sequence (DNA): TGTGCCAGCAGCCCCGGGGGGAGCACAGATACGCAGTATTTT.

The CDR3 region has the DNA TGTGCCAGCAGCGTAGCAGGTGCCGGGGTGTTCGAGCAGTACTTC. Translation gives CASSVAGAGVFEQYF. The chain recombines TRBV9 with TRBJ2-7; D is perhaps TRBD2 (5 bases). This CDR3 spans 15 amino acids. Germline CDR1 and CDR2: SGDLS and YYNGEE. V gave up 0 bases and J gave up 6 bases, with 16 bases separating them. The variable domain in full, completed from reference TRBV9 and TRBJ2-7, reads DSGVTQTPKHLITATGQRVTLRCSPRSGDLSVYWYQQSLDQGLQFLIQYYNGEERAKGNILERFSAQQFPDLHSELNLSSLELGDSALYFCASSVAGAGVFEQYFGPGTRLTVT.

The J gene is TRBJ1-2, the V gene TRBV5-1; possibly TRBD1 for D (5 bases). V lost 3 bases and J 2 bases, leaving 11 bases between the germline ends. The V gene's germline CDR1 is SGHRS and CDR2 YFSETQ. The CDR3 is 14 amino acids. DNA for the CDR3: TGCGCCAGCAGCTGGGACTTAGGAAACTATGGCTACACCTTC. Its protein is CASSWDLGNYGYTF.

CDR3 residues: CASSRKQGKGLTDTQYF. Here the CDR3 DNA reads TGTGCCAGCAGTCGAAAACAGGGGAAAGGACTCACAGATACGCAGTATTTT. The chain combines TRBV14 with TRBJ2-3; 7 positions agree with TRBD1. The CDR3 is made up of 17 amino acids. Losses at the gene ends were 6 bases for V and 2 bases for J; bases not matched to a gene: 14. From germline, CDR1 is SGHDN and CDR2 FVKESK.

This rearrangement joins TRBV19 to TRBJ1-1, with D uncertain. The germline V gene encodes CDR1 LNHDA and CDR2 SQIVND (reference sequence). V was pared by 8 bases and J by 0 bases, with 13 bases between. This CDR3 region has 14 residues. For the CDR3, the DNA is TGTGCCAGTGGGGAGCGGTCGTTGAACACTGAAGCTTTCTTT. Encoded protein: CASGERSLNTEAFF.

The rearrangement uses TRBV5-1 and TRBJ2-7, with D tentatively TRBD1 (6 bases). Per germline, CDR1 SGHRS and CDR2 YFSETQ. CDR3 length equals 14 residues. V lost 4 bases to trimming and J lost 1 base, with 12 bases between them. The chain's CDR3 is CASSPGDGSYEQYF. In nucleotides, the CDR3 is TGCGCCAGCAGCCCAGGGGACGGATCCTACGAGCAGTACTTC.

The rearrangement links TRBV7-2 to TRBJ2-3; 11 positions match TRBD1. The CDR3 has 18 residues. V was pared by 0 bases and J by 2 bases, with 7 bases of the junction left unmatched. CDR1 is SGHTA, CDR2 FQGNSA, per germline. DNA for the CDR3: TGTGCCAGCAGCTTAGCACCCGGACAGGGGGCCTACACAGATACGCAGTATTTT. It specifies CASSLAPGQGAYTDTQYF.